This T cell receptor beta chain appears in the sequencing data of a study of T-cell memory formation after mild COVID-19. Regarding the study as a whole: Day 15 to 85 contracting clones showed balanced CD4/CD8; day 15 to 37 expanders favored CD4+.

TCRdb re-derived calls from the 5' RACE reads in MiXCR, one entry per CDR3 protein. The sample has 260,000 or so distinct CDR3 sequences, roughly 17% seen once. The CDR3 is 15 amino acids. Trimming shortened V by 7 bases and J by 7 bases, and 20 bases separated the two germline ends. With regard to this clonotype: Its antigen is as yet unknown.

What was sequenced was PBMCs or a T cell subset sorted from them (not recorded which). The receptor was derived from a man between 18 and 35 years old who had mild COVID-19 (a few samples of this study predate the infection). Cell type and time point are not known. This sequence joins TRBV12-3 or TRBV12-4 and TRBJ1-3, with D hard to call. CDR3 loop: CASTQQRLIGNTIYF. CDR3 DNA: TGTGCCAGCACCCAACAAAGGCTGATTGGGAACACCATATATTTT.